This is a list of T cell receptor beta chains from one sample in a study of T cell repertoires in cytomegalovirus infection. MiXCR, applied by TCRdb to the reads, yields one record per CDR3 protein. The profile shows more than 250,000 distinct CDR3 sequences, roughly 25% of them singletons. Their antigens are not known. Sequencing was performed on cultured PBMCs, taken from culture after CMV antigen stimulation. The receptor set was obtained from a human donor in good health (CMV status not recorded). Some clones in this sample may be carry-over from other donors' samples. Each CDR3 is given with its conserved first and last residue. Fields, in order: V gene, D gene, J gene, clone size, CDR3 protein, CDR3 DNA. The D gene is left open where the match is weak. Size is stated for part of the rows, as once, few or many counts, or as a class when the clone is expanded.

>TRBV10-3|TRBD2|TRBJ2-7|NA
CAIGREARSSYEQYF
TGTGCCATCGGGCGGGAGGCCCGCAGCTCCTACGAGCAGTACTTC
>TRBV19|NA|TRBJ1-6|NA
CASSVPGDSPLHF
TGTGCCAGTTCGGTCCCGGGCGATTCACCCCTCCACTTT
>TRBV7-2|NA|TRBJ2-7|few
CASSLVRPRLIPSYEQYF
TGTGCCAGCAGCTTAGTCCGTCCGAGACTGATACCCTCCTACGAGCAGTACTTC
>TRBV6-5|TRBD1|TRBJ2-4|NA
CASGRTGRVKNIQYF
TGTGCCAGCGGACGGACAGGGCGGGTCAAAAACATTCAGTACTTC
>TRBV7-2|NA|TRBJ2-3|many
CASSNWGGYTDTQYF
TGTGCCAGCAGCAACTGGGGGGGCTACACAGATACGCAGTATTTT
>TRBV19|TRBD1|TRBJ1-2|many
CASSIHDRAGGYTF
TGTGCCAGTAGTATTCACGACAGGGCGGGCGGCTACACCTTC
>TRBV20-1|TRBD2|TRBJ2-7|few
CSAPLLAGVKYEQYF
TGCAGTGCTCCCCTTCTAGCGGGAGTAAAGTACGAGCAGTACTTC
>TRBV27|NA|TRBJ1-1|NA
CASSLIRGVGTEAFF
TGTGCCAGCAGTTTAATCAGGGGAGTAGGTACTGAAGCTTTCTTT
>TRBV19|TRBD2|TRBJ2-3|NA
CASSTYQGWTRGRYTQYF
TGTGCCAGTAGTACCTACCAAGGATGGACTAGGGGACGGTATACGCAGTATTTT
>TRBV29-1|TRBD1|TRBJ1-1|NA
CSAYRGNTEAFF
TGCAGCGCTTACAGGGGGAACACTGAAGCTTTCTTT
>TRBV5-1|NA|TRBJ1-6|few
CASSLGGVNNSPLHF
TGCGCCAGCAGCTTGGGCGGGGTAAATAATTCACCCCTCCACTTT
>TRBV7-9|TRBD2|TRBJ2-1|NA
CASSSLAGEQFF
TGTGCCAGCAGCTCACTAGCGGGCGAGCAGTTCTTC
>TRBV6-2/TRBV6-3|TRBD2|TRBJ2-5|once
CASSEAGPQETQYF
TGTGCCAGCAGTGAAGCGGGACCCCAAGAGACCCAGTACTTC
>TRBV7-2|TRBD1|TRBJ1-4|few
CASSYRQGEKLFF
TGTGCCAGCAGTTACAGACAGGGGGAAAAACTGTTTTTT
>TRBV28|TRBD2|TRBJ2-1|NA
CASSPGEAGGLQGQFF
TGTGCCAGCAGTCCGGGGGAAGCGGGAGGTCTGCAGGGGCAGTTCTTC
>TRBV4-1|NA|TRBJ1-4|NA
CASSQDRGGRWEKLFF
TGCGCCAGCAGCCAAGATCGCGGGGGGCGCTGGGAAAAACTGTTTTTT
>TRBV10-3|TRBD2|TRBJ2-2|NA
CAISASGRDTGELFF
TGTGCCATCTCGGCTAGCGGGAGGGACACCGGGGAGCTGTTTTTT
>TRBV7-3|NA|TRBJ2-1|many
CASSLNNVYNEQFF
TGTGCCAGCAGCTTAAACAACGTCTACAATGAGCAGTTCTTC
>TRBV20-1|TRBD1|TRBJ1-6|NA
CSARDGTRGNNSPLHF
TGCAGTGCTAGAGATGGGACCAGGGGGAATAATTCACCCCTCCACTTT
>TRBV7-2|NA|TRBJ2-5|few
CASSLSRTQYF
TGTGCCAGCAGCTTATCTCGGACCCAGTACTTC
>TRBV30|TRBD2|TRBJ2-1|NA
CAWRFGGRDNEQFF
TGTGCCTGGCGGTTCGGCGGGAGAGACAATGAGCAGTTCTTC
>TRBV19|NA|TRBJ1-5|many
CASSIDPRGLPEYSNQPQHF
TGTGCCAGTAGTATAGATCCTAGGGGACTCCCAGAATATAGCAATCAGCCCCAGCATTTT
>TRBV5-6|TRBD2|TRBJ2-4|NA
CASSVPPGLAEYF
TGTGCCAGCAGCGTACCACCGGGACTAGCGGAATACTTC
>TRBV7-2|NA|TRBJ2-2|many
CASSSGETGELFF
TGTGCCAGCAGCAGCGGAGAGACCGGGGAGCTGTTTTTT
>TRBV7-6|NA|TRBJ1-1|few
CASSLESYLGTEAFF
TGTGCCAGCAGCTTAGAGTCATACCTTGGGACTGAAGCTTTCTTT
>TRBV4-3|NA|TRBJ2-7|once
CASSQDLGAGDPEQYF
TGCGCCAGCAGCCAAGATTTAGGGGCAGGGGATCCCGAGCAGTACTTC
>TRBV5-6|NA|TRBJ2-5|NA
CASSLKILTQETQYF
TGTGCCAGCAGCTTGAAAATCCTGACTCAAGAGACCCAGTACTTC
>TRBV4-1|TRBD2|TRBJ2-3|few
CASSQLGGGRGTDTQYF
TGCGCCAGCAGCCAACTAGGCGGCGGGAGAGGGACAGATACGCAGTATTTT
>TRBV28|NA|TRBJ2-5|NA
CASSPGTVGEETQYF
TGTGCCAGCAGTCCTGGGACCGTGGGGGAAGAGACCCAGTACTTC
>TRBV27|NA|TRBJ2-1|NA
CASSFQGPMNEQFF
TGTGCCAGCAGTTTCCAGGGACCTATGAATGAGCAGTTCTTC
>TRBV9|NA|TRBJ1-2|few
CASQSNYGYTF
TGTGCCAGCCAGTCTAACTATGGCTACACCTTC
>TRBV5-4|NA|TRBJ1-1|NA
CASSHPGGMNTEAFF
TGTGCCAGCAGCCACCCCGGGGGAATGAACACTGAAGCTTTCTTT
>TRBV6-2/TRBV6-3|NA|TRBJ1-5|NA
CASSYSGFPDHSNQPQHF
TGTGCCAGCAGTTACTCCGGTTTCCCAGATCATAGCAATCAGCCCCAGCATTTT
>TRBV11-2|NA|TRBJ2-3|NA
CASSSGEGDTQYF
TGTGCCAGCAGCTCAGGGGAGGGAGATACGCAGTATTTT
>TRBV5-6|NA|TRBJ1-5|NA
CASSGWGRNQPQHF
TGTGCCAGCAGCGGTTGGGGGCGAAATCAGCCCCAGCATTTT
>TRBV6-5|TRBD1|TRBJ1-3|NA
CASRGQVSGNTIYF
TGTGCCAGCAGAGGACAGGTCTCTGGAAACACCATATATTTT
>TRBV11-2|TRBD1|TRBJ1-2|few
CASRALAGGYGYTF
TGTGCCAGCAGGGCATTGGCAGGGGGTTATGGCTACACCTTC
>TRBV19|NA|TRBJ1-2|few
CASSPVMGTFNNGGYTF
TGTGCCAGTAGCCCCGTGATGGGGACTTTCAACAACGGTGGCTACACCTTC